This is a list of T cell receptor beta chains from one sample in a study of neurological immune-mediated disorders. TCRdb reprocessed the 5' RACE reads via MiXCR and lists one record per CDR3 protein. The data show tens of thousands of distinct CDR3 sequences, over 4.5% seen once. The source material was PBMCs. The receptors originated from a woman aged 55-69 years with multiple sclerosis. The CDR3 runs from the conserved cysteine through the conserved F or W. The order of the fields is clone size, V gene, D gene, J gene, CDR3 DNA, CDR3 protein. The D gene is left open where the match is weak. Not every row has a clone size; where given, it reads once, few, many or a size class.

many	TRBV28	NA	TRBJ2-3	TGTGCCAGCAGTTTAACGGTTGCAGATACGCAGTATTTT	CASSLTVADTQYF
many	TRBV20-1	NA	TRBJ2-6	TGCAGTGGTTTGGAAACGAGCTCTGGGGCCAACGTCCTGACTTTC	CSGLETSSGANVLTF
many	TRBV5-1	NA	TRBJ1-4	TGCGCCAGCAGCTTGGCTTCCGGAGAAAAACTGTTTTTT	CASSLASGEKLFF
many	TRBV20-1	NA	TRBJ2-1	TGCAGTGCTAGAGAGTCCGGGGGAGGTTCGAGCAATGAGCAGTTCTTC	CSARESGGGSSNEQFF
few	TRBV18	TRBD1	TRBJ2-7	TGTGCCAGCTCACCCCGGGACAGATCCTACGAGCAGTACTTC	CASSPRDRSYEQYF
many	TRBV6-5	NA	TRBJ1-2	TGTGCCAGCAGGGCCCTCAGGGTTTGGGGCGGCTACACCTTC	CASRALRVWGGYTF
many	TRBV2	NA	TRBJ2-2	TGTGCCAGCAGTGGACGGAGGGCGAGCGGGGAGCTGTTTTTT	CASSGRRASGELFF
NA	TRBV6-6	NA	TRBJ1-2	TGTGCCAGCAGCCAATTGACAGCTAACTATGGCTACACCTTC	CASSQLTANYGYTF
many	TRBV5-6	TRBD1	TRBJ1-2	TGTGCCAGCAGCTTCGCAGGGGGCGGAGGCTACACCTTC	CASSFAGGGGYTF
many	TRBV20-1	NA	TRBJ2-2	TGCAGTGCTCTGGCGGAGAACACCGGGGAGCTGTTTTTT	CSALAENTGELFF
many	TRBV3-1	NA	TRBJ2-2	TGTGCCAGCAGCCCTGAAGTGAAGGGGAACACCGGGGAGCTGTTTTTT	CASSPEVKGNTGELFF
NA	TRBV5-1	TRBD1	TRBJ1-1	TGCGCCAGCAGCTTGGGGCAGGGGGCCACTGAAGCTTTCTTT	CASSLGQGATEAFF
many	TRBV5-6	NA	TRBJ2-2	TGTGCCAGCAGCTTCCAAATCCCCGGGGAGCTGTTTTTT	CASSFQIPGELFF
many	TRBV5-6	TRBD2	TRBJ2-2	TGTGCCAGCAGCCGGGGACTAGGCGGGAGCACCGGGGAGCTGTTTTTT	CASSRGLGGSTGELFF
many	TRBV20-1	TRBD1	TRBJ1-2	TGCAGTGCTGAACCCCGGTTTCTTAGTGGGACAGGGTCTAACTATGGCTACACCTTC	CSAEPRFLSGTGSNYGYTF
NA	TRBV28	TRBD1	TRBJ2-7	TGTGCCAGCAGTTTATCCCCGGGACAGACCCACGAGCAGTACTTC	CASSLSPGQTHEQYF
medium-sized	TRBV20-1	NA	TRBJ1-3	TGCGGGAGGGATTTCGGAAACACCATATATTTT	CGRDFGNTIYF
many	TRBV7-8	NA	TRBJ1-5	TGTGCCAGCAGCTTAGAGCCGACTCAGCCCCAGCATTTT	CASSLEPTQPQHF
many	TRBV7-9	TRBD2	TRBJ2-3	TGTGCCAGCAGCCCCGGACTAGCGGGGGAAAGCACAGATACGCAGTATTTT	CASSPGLAGESTDTQYF
many	TRBV7-9	NA	TRBJ1-4	TGTGCCAGCTCGGCAGGGGATATTGAAAAACTGTTTTTT	CASSAGDIEKLFF
many	TRBV20-1	NA	TRBJ1-1	TGCAGTGCCCTAGAGCTGAACACTGAAGCTTTCTTT	CSALELNTEAFF
NA	TRBV5-1	TRBD2	TRBJ2-3	TGCGCCAGCACCCGACTAGCGGGGGGGATGACAGATACGCAGTATTTT	CASTRLAGGMTDTQYF
many	TRBV12-3/TRBV12-4	NA	TRBJ1-5	TGTGCCAGCAACGCAGGGGCAGATCAGCCCCAGCATTTT	CASNAGADQPQHF
many	TRBV6-5	NA	TRBJ2-7	TGTGCCAGCAGTCCCCGTGGGGCAAGGAACGAGCAGTACTTC	CASSPRGARNEQYF
many	TRBV2	NA	TRBJ1-2	TGTGCCAGCACCCTCACAGGAGGAGGCTATGGCTACACCTTC	CASTLTGGGYGYTF
many	TRBV20-1	TRBD1	TRBJ2-7	TGCAGTGCCCCAGGGGGCGTTTTCGAGCAGTACTTC	CSAPGGVFEQYF
NA	TRBV28	TRBD1	TRBJ1-2	TGTGCCAGCAGTCTTCGTTCCGGGACAGGGGGCTACACCTTC	CASSLRSGTGGYTF
many	TRBV29-1	TRBD1	TRBJ2-7	TGCAGCGTTGAACCTACGAGACAGGGCATGCAGTACTTC	CSVEPTRQGMQYF
many	TRBV24-1	TRBD2	TRBJ2-1	TGTGCCACCAGTGAAAGGACTAGTTCCTACAATGAGCAGTTCTTC	CATSERTSSYNEQFF
many	TRBV6-2/TRBV6-3	TRBD1	TRBJ2-7	TGTGCCAGCAGTTACCCGGGACAGGGCTACGAGCAGTACTTC	CASSYPGQGYEQYF
many	TRBV5-1	NA	TRBJ2-1	TGCGCCAGCAGCTTGGAACAGGCTAACTACAATGAGCAGTTCTTC	CASSLEQANYNEQFF
many	TRBV18	NA	TRBJ1-1	TGTGCCAGCTCACCACCGTCGCGACAGGTGAACACTGAAGCTTTCTTT	CASSPPSRQVNTEAFF
NA	TRBV20-1	TRBD1	TRBJ1-4	TGCAGTGCTAGATTTGGGACAGGGGGGGGAGAAAAACTGTTTTTT	CSARFGTGGGEKLFF
many	TRBV7-6	TRBD1	TRBJ1-6	TGTGCCAGCAGCTTAGGTCAGGGGGGCTATAATTCACCCCTCCACTTT	CASSLGQGGYNSPLHF
few	TRBV3-1	NA	TRBJ2-3	TGTGCCAGCAGCCAAGAACCAACCATGGATACGCAGTATTTT	CASSQEPTMDTQYF
many	TRBV5-1	TRBD1	TRBJ2-7	TGCGCCAGCAGCGGACAGGGGGCGTTGGGTGCCTACGAGCAGTACTTC	CASSGQGALGAYEQYF
many	TRBV20-1	TRBD1	TRBJ2-1	TGCAGTGCAAAGACAGGGAGATTGGGTAATGAGCAGTTCTTC	CSAKTGRLGNEQFF
many	TRBV5-1	TRBD1	TRBJ1-1	TGCGCCAGCAGCTGGGGACAGGGGACTGAAGCTTTCTTT	CASSWGQGTEAFF
NA	TRBV11-2	NA	TRBJ2-3	TGTGCCAGCAGCGTCTTGGTCACAGACACAGATACGCAGTATTTT	CASSVLVTDTDTQYF
many	TRBV5-1	NA	TRBJ2-2	TGCGCCAGCAGCACGGGACAACGGAACACCGGGGAGCTGTTTTTT	CASSTGQRNTGELFF
many	TRBV5-1	NA	TRBJ2-5	TGCGCCAGCGGAGAAGAGACCCAGTACTTC	CASGEETQYF